This passage covers 24 T cell receptor beta chains from one sample sequenced in a study of cytomegalovirus exposure and HLA in healthy donors. In the PCR, 60 Vbeta and 13 Jbeta primers were used. The data were produced by immunoSEQ multiplex PCR, yet TCRdb's version contains in-frame clones alone and is incomplete. The table lists over 150,000 clones, around 77% of them singletons. The sequencing sample was made of PBMCs. The receptors were sampled from a woman under 40 in good health and CMV-seronegative.

The CDR3 region has the DNA TGTGCCAGCAGCTTGGACAGGGCATCCTACGAGCAGTACTTC. Translating gives CASSLDRASYEQYF. The V call is TRBV5-5, the J call TRBJ2-7; perhaps TRBD1 as D (6 bases). Trimming cost V 0 bases and J 1 base, with 8 bases left between them. CDR1 and CDR2 (germline): SGHKS, YYEKEE (reference sequence). The CDR3 loop spans 14 amino acids. Full variable domain (rest looked up from reference TRBV5-5 and TRBJ2-7): DAGVTQSPTHLIKTRGQQVTLRCSPISGHKSVSWYQQVLGQGPQFIFQYYEKEERGRGNFPDRFSARQFPNYSSELNVNALLLGDSALYLCASSLDRASYEQYFGPGTRLTVT.

The rearrangement links TRBV6-5 to TRBJ2-7; D remains unclear. The CDR3 runs 11 residues. Per germline, CDR1 MNHEY and CDR2 SVGAGI. Trimming shortened V by 4 bases and J by 3 bases, and 4 bases separated the two germline ends. CDR3 protein: CASSSYYEQYF. The CDR3 bases are TGTGCCAGCAGTTCCTACTACGAGCAGTACTTC.

A single count supports this clone. The chain joins TRBV28 to TRBJ1-4, with TRBD1 as a possible D gene (6 bases). Germline CDR1 and CDR2: MDHEN and SYDVKM. This CDR3 is built from 15 residues. V shed 6 bases and J shed 4 bases, with 15 bases lying between them. The CDR3 coding sequence is TGTGCCAGCAGGGCTCCGGGACAAATTAATGAAAAACTGTTTTTT. This codes for CASRAPGQINEKLFF.

The chain is built from TRBV6-4 and TRBJ2-1; 11 nucleotides line up with TRBD2. Looked up from germline, CDR1 is MRHNA and CDR2 is SNTAGT. The V segment lost 6 bases and the J segment 9 bases; nucleotides outside the gene matches: 10. The CDR3 is made up of 15 amino acids. Written as DNA, the CDR3 is TGTGCCAGCAGCGAGCTAGCGGGAGGCTTTCCTGAGCAGTTCTTC. This sequence encodes CASSELAGGFPEQFF.

The chain carries TRBV14 and TRBJ2-5; possible D gene TRBD1, 6 bases. V lost 6 bases and J lost 1, with 15 bases in between. The germline V gene encodes CDR1 SGHDN and CDR2 FVKESK. The CDR3 contains 15 residues. CDR3 DNA sequence: TGTGCCAGCAGGGGTACAGGGAAGGGCCAAGAGACCCAGTACTTC. Translation: CASRGTGKGQETQYF.

The V call is TRBV30, the J call TRBJ2-7; 11 bases are a match to TRBD1. The junction had 3 bases not matched to a gene; V was cut back by 8 bases and J by 0 bases. The CDR3 is 13 amino acids. Germline CDR1 is GTSNPN and CDR2 is SVGIG (reference sequence). The CDR3: CAAGTGGSYEQYF. The CDR3 bases are TGTGCCGCCGGGACAGGGGGCTCCTACGAGCAGTACTTC.

V is TRBV19 and J is TRBJ2-1; 8 nucleotides agree with TRBD1. Unmatched junction bases numbered 9, after V lost 0 bases and J lost 11 bases. Looked up from germline, CDR1 is LNHDA and CDR2 is SQIVND (reference sequence). The CDR3 runs to 15 residues. Here the CDR3 DNA reads TGTGCCAGTAGTATAGATGCGACAGGGGTGAATAAGCAGTTCTTC. Its protein product is CASSIDATGVNKQFF.

The genes are TRBV10-3 and TRBJ2-7; TRBD2 is a possible D gene (5 bases). Germline CDR1 ENHRY, CDR2 SYGVKD. V lost 1 base, J lost 3 bases, and 10 bases lay in between. The length of the CDR3 is 14 residues. The CDR3, as DNA: TGTGCCATCAGTGAGTGGGAGCTAAACTACGAGCAGTACTTC. As protein: CAISEWELNYEQYF.

V usage is TRBV5-6 and J usage is TRBJ1-3; D might be TRBD1 (6 bases). V was clipped by 1 base and J by 2 bases, with 7 bases between them. CDR1 SGHDT and CDR2 YYEEEE come from the germline V gene. This CDR3 has 14 residues. CDR3 region: CASSLRTAGNTIYF. DNA for the CDR3: TGTGCCAGCAGCTTGAGGACAGCTGGAAACACCATATATTTT.

Worth noting for this clone: The same CDR3 is also encoded by other DNA sequences in this sample. The chain links TRBV5-1 to TRBJ1-4; 7 bases are a match to TRBD1. V lost 0 bases, J lost 7 bases, and 3 bases stayed unmatched. The CDR3 is made up of 14 amino acids. Germline loops: CDR1 SGHRS, CDR2 YFSETQ. CDR3: CASSLGQGVEKLFF. The CDR3 nucleotides read TGCGCCAGCAGCTTGGGACAGGGCGTTGAAAAACTGTTTTTT.

The gene calls are TRBV2 and TRBJ2-2, with 9 bases lining up with TRBD1. The CDR3 has 15 amino acids. J was trimmed by 4 bases and V by 7 bases; bases with no gene match: 7. Germline CDR1 is SNHLY and CDR2 is FYNNEI. The CDR3 DNA is TGTGCCAGCACCTTATGGACAGGGGTCACCGGGGAGCTGTTTTTT. Amino acid sequence: CASTLWTGVTGELFF.

V usage is TRBV5-4 and J usage is TRBJ1-4; tentatively, D is TRBD1 (6 bases). V was clipped by 4 bases and J by 7 bases, with 17 bases between them. The length of the CDR3 is 15 residues. Germline values: CDR1 SGHNT, CDR2 YYREEE (reference sequence). The CDR3: CASSRGGRRVEKLFF. The DNA for the CDR3 is TGTGCCAGCAGCCGGGGGGGCAGGAGGGTTGAAAAACTGTTTTTT. Full variable domain (rest looked up from reference TRBV5-4 and TRBJ1-4): ETGVTQSPTHLIKTRGQQVTLRCSSQSGHNTVSWYQQALGQGPQFIFQYYREEENGRGNFPPRFSGLQFPNYSSELNVNALELDDSALYLCASSRGGRRVEKLFFGSGTQLSVL.

The chain carries TRBV9 and TRBJ1-2, with D maybe TRBD1 (5 bases). Germline CDR1 reads SGDLS; CDR2 reads YYNGEE. The CDR3 contains 14 residues. Trimming took off 0 bases at V and 7 bases at J, with 13 bases between the two ends. In nucleotides, the CDR3 is TGTGCCAGCAGCGTAGTATCTCTGGGGGGTGGCTACACCTTC. Amino acids: CASSVVSLGGGYTF. The full variable domain, its missing parts supplied by reference TRBV9 and TRBJ1-2, is DSGVTQTPKHLITATGQRVTLRCSPRSGDLSVYWYQQSLDQGLQFLIQYYNGEERAKGNILERFSAQQFPDLHSELNLSSLELGDSALYFCASSVVSLGGGYTFGSGTRLTVV.

The V and J genes are TRBV28 and TRBJ1-1; 8 bases are shared with TRBD1. CDR1 MDHEN and CDR2 SYDVKM come from the germline V gene. V dropped 5 bases and J dropped 13; count of bases not matched to a gene: 6. This CDR3 has 11 amino acids. CDR3 region: CASSERQGIFF. In DNA, the CDR3 is TGTGCCAGCAGTGAAAGACAGGGGATTTTCTTT.

The chain joins TRBV2 to TRBJ1-3, with D hard to call. The CDR3 totals 13 residues. The V gene's germline CDR1 is SNHLY and CDR2 FYNNEI. V lost 10 bases and J lost 4, with 14 bases in between. The CDR3 loop is CANRQILGNTIYF. CDR3 bases: TGTGCCAACCGACAAATTTTAGGAAACACCATATATTTT.

This chain uses TRBV5-1 with TRBJ2-2, with 7 positions matching TRBD1. Trimming at V came to 1 base and at J to 5 bases, leaving 5 bases not matched to a gene. The germline V gene encodes CDR1 SGHRS and CDR2 YFSETQ. The CDR3 consists of 15 residues. The CDR3: CASSLTGVGTGELFF. As DNA, the CDR3 is TGCGCCAGCAGCTTGACAGGGGTGGGAACCGGGGAGCTGTTTTTT.

The V call is TRBV7-2, the J call TRBJ2-2; D perhaps matches TRBD2 (6 bases). The CDR3 totals 16 residues. V was shortened by 4 bases and J by 3 bases, with 15 bases between the two germline ends. CDR1 is SGHTA, CDR2 FQGNSA, per germline. CDR3 coding DNA: TGTGCCAGCAGCTCGGGACTCCGAATATACACCGGGGAGCTGTTTTTT. Its translation is CASSSGLRIYTGELFF.

The V call is TRBV2, the J call TRBJ2-3, with TRBD2 matching over 7 bases. Germline-derived CDR1 and CDR2 are SNHLY and FYNNEI. The CDR3 is 13 residues long. Germline trimming cut 3 bases from V and 6 bases from J; bases unmatched to any gene: 3. The CDR3 here is CASSERGGDTQYF. The CDR3 DNA follows: TGTGCCAGCAGTGAGAGGGGAGGGGATACGCAGTATTTT.

The chain is built from TRBV7-9 and TRBJ2-1; 11 bases fit TRBD1. This CDR3 is built from 18 residues. CDR1 is SEHNR and CDR2 is FQNEAQ in the germline V gene (reference sequence). V dropped 1 base and J dropped 5; count of bases not matched to a gene: 10. This chain's CDR3 is CASSLGRSGTGGNNEQFF. Written as DNA, the CDR3 is TGTGCCAGCAGCTTAGGCCGATCCGGGACAGGGGGAAACAATGAGCAGTTCTTC.

V is TRBV5-1 and J is TRBJ1-1, with no clear D. This CDR3 has 13 residues. Trimming took 4 bases from V and 3 from J, leaving 10 bases between them. CDR1 is SGHRS, CDR2 YFSETQ, per germline. CDR3 region: CASSPVGDTEAFF. In nucleotides, the CDR3 is TGCGCCAGCAGCCCAGTGGGAGACACTGAAGCTTTCTTT. Full variable domain (remainder filled in from reference TRBV5-1 and TRBJ1-1): KAGVTQTPRYLIKTRGQQVTLSCSPISGHRSVSWYQQTPGQGLQFLFEYFSETQRNKGNFPGRFSGRQFSNSRSEMNVSTLELGDSALYLCASSPVGDTEAFFGQGTRLTVV.

This clone was seen once. This chain uses TRBV5-1 with TRBJ2-3, with a tentative D call TRBD1 (6 bases). The CDR3 covers 14 residues. The V end lost 2 bases, the J end lost 0 bases, and 7 bases lay between the germline ends. The germline V gene encodes CDR1 SGHRS and CDR2 YFSETQ. The CDR3 region is CASSFGQSTDTQYF. The CDR3 DNA is TGCGCCAGCAGCTTCGGACAGAGCACAGATACGCAGTATTTT.

The chain has TRBV29-1 and TRBJ1-1; 7 nucleotides agree with TRBD1. The CDR3 loop spans 13 amino acids. Trimming cost V 7 bases and J 6 bases; bases outside gene matches: 11. CDR1 and CDR2 from the germline V gene are SQVTM and ANQGSEA. The DNA for the CDR3 is TGCAGCGCCGGACAGGAAAAAGGCGCTGAAGCTTTCTTT. This codes for CSAGQEKGAEAFF.

The chain couples TRBV27 to TRBJ2-1; 9 bases line up with TRBD2. Trimming at V came to 6 bases and at J to 6 bases, leaving 9 bases not matched to a gene. This CDR3 comprises 15 residues. Germline lookup yields CDR1 MNHEY and CDR2 SMNVEV (reference sequence). CDR3 in DNA: TGTGCCAGCAGACCTCTGGGACTAGCCTCCAATGAGCAGTTCTTC. This translates into CASRPLGLASNEQFF.

The chain links TRBV27 to TRBJ2-1; 11 bases line up with TRBD2. The CDR3 length is 16 residues. Germline V gene data show CDR1 as MNHEY and CDR2 as SMNVEV (reference sequence). The junction had 8 bases not matched to a gene; V was cut back by 5 bases and J by 5 bases. Here the CDR3 reads CASSPLAGGVHNEQFF. As DNA, the CDR3 is TGTGCCAGCAGTCCTCTAGCGGGGGGAGTCCACAATGAGCAGTTCTTC.